A single sample is the source of the 7 T cell receptor beta chains below, sequenced in a study of blood T cell repertoires in COVID-19. TCRdb keeps only in-frame clones here, not all; method: immunoSEQ multiplex PCR. The table has roughly 200,000 clones, 65% to 85% seen once; the top ten hold about 27%. Sequencing used peripheral blood. These receptors all come from a middle-aged man with acute or convalescent COVID-19.

The rearrangement joins TRBV19 to TRBJ1-1; D possibly corresponds to TRBD1 (6 bases). The germline V and J ends were trimmed by 5 bases and 0 bases, with 13 bases remaining between them. The CDR3 consists of 15 residues. The germline V gene encodes CDR1 LNHDA and CDR2 SQIVND (reference sequence). CDR3 protein: CASSLQDSMNTEAFF. In DNA, the CDR3 is TGTGCCAGTAGTCTACAGGACAGTATGAACACTGAAGCTTTCTTT.

The CDR3 reads CAISESPSGSLGDTQYF. CDR3 DNA: TGTGCCATCAGTGAGTCCCCTAGCGGGAGTTTGGGAGATACGCAGTATTTT. The rearrangement uses TRBV10-3 and TRBJ2-3, with TRBD2 matching 10 bases. Trimming removed 0 bases from V and 5 bases from J; junction bases left unmatched: 8. Germline V gives CDR1 ENHRY, CDR2 SYGVKD. This CDR3 is 17 amino acids long.

The rearrangement uses TRBV2 and TRBJ2-1, with 12 bases matching TRBD2. CDR1 is SNHLY, CDR2 FYNNEI, per germline. The CDR3 has 17 amino acids. Losses at the gene ends were 6 bases for V and 4 bases for J; bases not matched to a gene: 10. The CDR3 nucleotides are TGTGCCAGCAGACTACTGACTAGCGGGAGATGGTACAATGAGCAGTTCTTC. This gives the protein CASRLLTSGRWYNEQFF.

This clone came up a few times. The rearrangement joins TRBV6-2 or TRBV6-3 to TRBJ2-1, with D maybe TRBD2 (6 bases). The CDR3 sequence is 14 residues long. Germline V CDR1 and CDR2: MNHEY, SVGEGT. Deletions cut 2 bases from V and 1 base from J, with 6 bases between. CDR3 in amino acids: CASSYRESYNEQFF. In DNA, the CDR3 is TGTGCCAGCAGTTACCGGGAGTCCTACAATGAGCAGTTCTTC.

The rearrangement joins TRBV5-1 to TRBJ2-1; D is uncertain. CDR1 and CDR2 (germline): SGHRS, YFSETQ. V lost 0 bases to trimming and J lost 5 bases, with 6 bases between them. The CDR3 sequence is 13 residues long. CDR3 loop: CASSLGANNEQFF. DNA of the CDR3: TGCGCCAGCAGCTTGGGAGCAAACAATGAGCAGTTCTTC.

CDR3 nucleotides: TGTGCCAGCAGTTTAGCGGGGTCCCGGGCCCATGGCTACACCTTC. Its protein product is CASSLAGSRAHGYTF. This chain connects TRBV27 to TRBJ1-2; D gene unclear. V was pared by 2 bases and J by 6 bases, with 16 bases between. The CDR3 runs to 15 residues. Per germline, CDR1 MNHEY and CDR2 SMNVEV (reference sequence).

The V gene is TRBV3-1 (or the pseudogene TRBV3-2), the J gene TRBJ2-7; D is perhaps TRBD1 (7 bases). CDR1 and CDR2 from the germline V gene are LGHDT and YNNKEL (reference sequence). This CDR3 has 15 residues. The V end was cut by 4 bases, the J end by 5 bases, with 18 bases between. The CDR3 here is CASSRSDRSGDEQYF. In DNA, the CDR3 is TGTGCCAGCAGCCGGTCGGACAGGTCGGGGGACGAGCAGTACTTC.